These 15 T cell receptor beta chains came from one sample sequenced in a study of shared clonotypes between healthy human individuals (dated by TCRdb to 2020 to 2022). The library came from the immunoSEQ multiplex PCR assay. TCRdb retrieved this table from immuneACCESS and kept in-frame rearrangements only. Not all clones are present; in checked studies, unresolved V genes account for under half, and no reason is known for the remainder. This sample lists some 1.5 million clones; approximately 98% were detected once. Roughly 0.45% of the sample is taken by the ten largest. The sample was naive CD4+ T cells sorted from blood. The cell subset or site label, as the study defines it: CD45RA+ positively selected. The origin of the receptors is a man aged 25 to 45 in good health.

This clone appeared a single time. V usage is TRBV25-1 and J usage is TRBJ2-5; a possible D gene is TRBD1 (6 bases). This CDR3 comprises 14 residues. Germline V gene data show CDR1 as MGHDK and CDR2 as SYGVNS. The V end was cut by 3 bases, the J end by 4 bases, with 12 bases between. The CDR3 protein is CASSDRGEGETQYF. CDR3 coding DNA: TGTGCCAGCAGTGACAGGGGTGAGGGAGAGACCCAGTACTTC.

This chain links TRBV30 with TRBJ1-2; the match to TRBD1 covers 10 bases. CDR3 size: 12 residues. From germline, CDR1 is GTSNPN and CDR2 SVGIG (reference sequence). With 1 base clipped from V and 8 bases from J, the junction kept 1 base outside the gene matches. Here the CDR3 reads CAWSGDRGGYTF. As DNA, the CDR3 is TGTGCCTGGAGTGGGGACAGGGGCGGCTACACCTTC.

A word on this clone: Other DNA sequences in this sample translate to the same CDR3. CDR3 in DNA: TGTGCCAGCTCACCATCAGGGAAGAACACTGAAGCTTTCTTT. It is translated as CASSPSGKNTEAFF. This sequence joins TRBV18 and TRBJ1-1, with D possibly matching TRBD1 (5 bases). The germline gives CDR1 KGHSH, CDR2 LQKENI. Trimming pared 2 bases from V and 1 base from J, leaving 8 bases between. The CDR3 has 14 amino acids.

The chain employs TRBV18 and TRBJ1-5; D ambiguous. CDR1 is KGHSH, CDR2 LQKENI, per germline. This CDR3 region has 14 residues. V lost 3 bases, J lost 0 bases, and 6 bases lay in between. CDR3 sequence: CASSPSASNQPQHF. DNA of the CDR3: TGTGCCAGCTCACCGTCAGCTAGCAATCAGCCCCAGCATTTT.

This clone was found once. This chain connects TRBV19 to TRBJ2-1; no definite D call. The CDR3 covers 14 residues. Per the germline V gene, CDR1 is LNHDA and CDR2 is SQIVND (reference sequence). Trimming removed 7 bases from V and 0 bases from J, with 10 bases in between. CDR3 in amino acids: CASTSPHSYNEQFF. As DNA, the CDR3 is TGTGCCAGTACCAGTCCCCACTCCTACAATGAGCAGTTCTTC. Variable domain in full (rest from reference TRBV19 and TRBJ2-1): DGGITQSPKYLFRKEGQNVTLSCEQNLNHDAMYWYRQDPGQGLRLIYYSQIVNDFQKGDIAEGYSVSREKKESFPLTVTSAQKNPTAFYLCASTSPHSYNEQFFGPGTRLTVL.

The V and J genes are TRBV9 and TRBJ2-1, with TRBD2 matching over 7 bases. Germline lookup yields CDR1 SGDLS and CDR2 YYNGEE. This CDR3 contains 14 residues. The J segment lost 5 bases and the V segment lost 2 bases, leaving 4 bases of the junction unmatched. CDR3 in amino acids: CASSVSGNNNEQFF. CDR3 bases: TGTGCCAGCAGCGTGAGCGGGAACAACAATGAGCAGTTCTTC.

As regards this clone: Other DNA sequences in the sample encode the same CDR3. The chain links TRBV7-8 to TRBJ2-2, with unresolved D. The V end was cut by 2 bases, the J end by 0 bases, with 10 bases between. CDR3 size: 16 residues. Germline CDR1 reads SGHVS; CDR2 reads FQNEAQ. The CDR3: CASSLLRGANTGELFF. The CDR3 DNA follows: TGTGCCAGCAGCTTATTGCGCGGAGCGAACACCGGGGAGCTGTTTTTT.

The CDR3 is CASSLLDKQGLLETQYF. CDR3 nucleotides: TGCGCCAGCAGCTTGTTGGACAAACAGGGTTTGTTGGAGACCCAGTACTTC. The chain recombines TRBV5-1 with TRBJ2-5, with D possibly TRBD1 on 6 matching bases. This CDR3 region has 17 residues. Germline assignment: CDR1 SGHRS and CDR2 YFSETQ. V lost 1 base, J lost 5 bases, and 21 bases lay in between.

CDR3 in amino acids: CASSNPRLSEAFF. The CDR3 DNA is TGTGCCAGCAGTAATCCCCGTCTCTCTGAAGCTTTCTTT. The rearrangement uses TRBV6-1 and TRBJ1-1; D uncertain. Per the germline V gene, CDR1 is MNHNS and CDR2 is SASEGT. This CDR3 contains 13 residues. V lost 5 bases to trimming and J lost 6 bases, with 13 bases between them.

The rearrangement links TRBV5-5 to TRBJ2-4, with a weak D call TRBD1 (5 bases). The CDR3 covers 16 residues. Germline assignment: CDR1 SGHKS and CDR2 YYEKEE (reference sequence). The V and J ends lost 4 bases and 0 bases respectively, with 14 bases between them. The CDR3 loop is CASSPQGQRAKNIQYF. The CDR3 nucleotides read TGTGCCAGCAGCCCGCAGGGTCAGAGAGCCAAAAACATTCAGTACTTC. Combining the CDR3 with reference TRBV5-5 and TRBJ2-4 gives the whole variable domain DAGVTQSPTHLIKTRGQQVTLRCSPISGHKSVSWYQQVLGQGPQFIFQYYEKEERGRGNFPDRFSARQFPNYSSELNVNALLLGDSALYLCASSPQGQRAKNIQYFGAGTRLSVL.

V usage is TRBV5-1 and J usage is TRBJ2-4, with unresolved D. The CDR3 sequence is 16 residues long. Deletions cut 0 bases from V and 4 bases from J, with 14 bases between. Germline values: CDR1 SGHRS, CDR2 YFSETQ. The CDR3 DNA reads as TGCGCCAGCAGCTTGGATTCAGGCCCCAGGAAAAACATTCAGTACTTC. It translates to CASSLDSGPRKNIQYF.

J is TRBJ1-4 and V is TRBV5-1; 7 nucleotides match TRBD1. J lost 8 bases, V lost 4 bases, and 8 bases had no gene match. The CDR3 is 14 residues long. Per germline, CDR1 SGHRS and CDR2 YFSETQ. CDR3 nucleotides: TGCGCCAGCAGCACCGACAGGGCTAGAGAAAAACTGTTTTTT. Translating it yields CASSTDRAREKLFF. Using reference TRBV5-1 and TRBJ1-4 for the parts outside the CDR3, the full variable domain is KAGVTQTPRYLIKTRGQQVTLSCSPISGHRSVSWYQQTPGQGLQFLFEYFSETQRNKGNFPGRFSGRQFSNSRSEMNVSTLELGDSALYLCASSTDRAREKLFFGSGTQLSVL.

This chain joins TRBV25-1 and TRBJ2-5; TRBD2 matches 13 bases. Per the germline V gene, CDR1 is MGHDK and CDR2 is SYGVNS. Trimming took 1 base from V and 5 from J; bases not matched to a gene: 7. The CDR3 is 17 residues long. CDR3 sequence: CASSEWGLAGLWETQYF. CDR3 nucleotide sequence: TGTGCCAGCAGTGAATGGGGACTAGCGGGATTATGGGAGACCCAGTACTTC.

The CDR3 spells CAVRTGSGYTF. The CDR3 nucleotides are TGCGCCGTCCGGACAGGGTCGGGCTACACCTTC. The V gene is TRBV10-2, the J gene TRBJ1-2; 8 nucleotides align to TRBD1. The junction had 7 bases not matched to a gene; V was cut back by 11 bases and J by 8 bases. The germline V gene has CDR1 WSHSY and CDR2 SAAADI. CDR3 length: 11 residues.

J is TRBJ1-5 and V is TRBV4-1, with TRBD1 matching over 7 bases. V trimming: 2 bases; J trimming: 3 bases; junction bases outside the gene matches: 7. CDR3 length equals 16 residues. Per the germline V gene, CDR1 is MGHRA and CDR2 is YSYEKL. In DNA form, the CDR3 reads TGCGCCAGCAGCCAAACCGGGACAGTCCCCAATCAGCCCCAGCATTTT. Translation gives CASSQTGTVPNQPQHF.